The 27 T cell receptor beta chains presented below share a single source sample, sequenced in a study of cytomegalovirus exposure and HLA in healthy donors. With 60 Vbeta and 13 Jbeta primers, the PCR was carried out. Only in-frame clones appear in the TCRdb table, and some are missing; sequencing was by immunoSEQ multiplex PCR. The sample has about 140,000 clones, around 80% seen once; the top ten hold about 2.4%. The sample taken for sequencing was PBMCs. These receptors all come from a man aged 45 to 65 in good health and CMV-seronegative.

The chain carries TRBV9 and TRBJ2-2; 7 positions match TRBD1. J was trimmed by 5 bases and V by 0 bases; bases with no gene match: 1. The germline CDR1 and CDR2 sequences are SGDLS and YYNGEE. The CDR3 is 14 amino acids. In nucleotides, the CDR3 is TGTGCCAGCAGCGTAGAGGGGGCGACCGGGGAGCTGTTTTTT. Its protein product is CASSVEGATGELFF.

The genes are TRBV6-4 and TRBJ2-3; 12 nucleotides match TRBD1. Per germline, CDR1 MRHNA and CDR2 SNTAGT. This CDR3 contains 15 residues. V dropped 5 bases and J dropped 6; count of bases not matched to a gene: 6. The CDR3: CASSSSGTGGDTQYF. The CDR3, as DNA: TGTGCCAGCAGTTCATCCGGGACAGGGGGCGATACGCAGTATTTT.

The V call is TRBV5-1, the J call TRBJ2-4, with TRBD1 matching over 7 bases. V shed 0 bases, J shed 0 bases, and the junction held 3 bases outside the gene matches. CDR1 is SGHRS and CDR2 is YFSETQ in the germline V gene. The CDR3 runs 16 residues. CDR3 protein: CASSLDRGRAKNIQYF. CDR3 DNA sequence: TGCGCCAGCAGCTTGGACAGGGGAAGAGCCAAAAACATTCAGTACTTC.

The CDR3 nucleotides read TGTGCCAGCTCCCCTCGACCGGGACAGGGGAACTACGAGCAGTACTTC. Amino acid sequence: CASSPRPGQGNYEQYF. The genes are TRBV18 and TRBJ2-7; 10 bases are a match to TRBD1. CDR3 size: 16 residues. Germline assignment: CDR1 KGHSH and CDR2 LQKENI. Germline trimming cut 6 bases from V and 3 bases from J; bases unmatched to any gene: 11.

The table lists this clone with a few counts. The V and J genes are TRBV11-3 and TRBJ2-7, with 11 bases aligning to TRBD2. Germline values: CDR1 SGHNT, CDR2 YENEEA. The CDR3 totals 15 residues. The ends lost 5 bases at V and 2 bases at J; junction bases unmatched: 5. CDR3 loop: CASSISGGGPYEQYF. The CDR3 DNA reads TGTGCCAGCAGCATTAGCGGGGGGGGTCCCTACGAGCAGTACTTC.

The chain carries TRBV29-1 and TRBJ2-1, with 8 bases lining up with TRBD2. Per germline, CDR1 SQVTM and CDR2 ANQGSEA. After removal of 6 bases from V and 6 bases from J, the junction contained 4 bases not matched to a gene. The CDR3 consists of 12 residues. CDR3 amino acids: CSVMAGGNEQFF. In nucleotides, the CDR3 is TGCAGCGTGATGGCGGGAGGCAATGAGCAGTTCTTC.

J is TRBJ2-1 and V is TRBV11-3; perhaps TRBD2 as D (5 bases). There are 12 residues in the CDR3. CDR1 is SGHNT, CDR2 YENEEA, per germline. Trimming took off 0 bases at V and 15 bases at J, with 12 bases between the two ends. DNA of the CDR3: TGTGCCAGCAGCTTAGATCGGAGGTGGCCGTTCTTC. As protein: CASSLDRRWPFF.

This clone is categorized as medium-sized. The chain uses TRBV5-6 and TRBJ1-1; D gene uncertain. In germline, CDR1 is SGHDT, CDR2 YYEEEE. V lost 1 base, J lost 0 bases, and 10 bases lay in between. CDR3 size: 15 residues. CDR3 in DNA: TGTGCCAGCAGCTTGTCACCTAGCCTGAACACTGAAGCTTTCTTT. Translation: CASSLSPSLNTEAFF.

V and J are TRBV2 and TRBJ1-5; TRBD1 matches at 7 bases. Trimming took 6 bases from V and 6 from J; bases not matched to a gene: 8. This CDR3 is 14 amino acids long. Germline CDR1 and CDR2: SNHLY and FYNNEI. DNA for the CDR3: TGTGCCAGCAGCCAGACAGGGTACAGTCAGCCCCAGCATTTT. Its translation is CASSQTGYSQPQHF. The full variable domain, in which reference TRBV2 and TRBJ1-5 provide the parts outside the CDR3, is EPEVTQTPSHQVTQMGQEVILRCVPISNHLYFYWYRQILGQKVEFLVSFYNNEISEKSEIFDDQFSVERPDGSNFTLKIRSTKLEDSAMYFCASSQTGYSQPQHFGDGTRLSIL.

This rearrangement joins TRBV6-5 to TRBJ2-7; 8 nucleotides line up with TRBD1. Unmatched junction bases numbered 8, after V lost 6 bases and J lost 1 base. This CDR3 contains 15 residues. CDR1 MNHEY and CDR2 SVGAGI come from the germline V gene. The CDR3 DNA is TGTGCCAGCAGAGCGACCGGGACAGGTTCCTACGAGCAGTACTTC. This encodes CASRATGTGSYEQYF.

The chain employs TRBV5-8 and TRBJ2-2, with D possibly matching TRBD2 (5 bases). Deletions cut 4 bases from V and 3 bases from J, with 10 bases between. Looked up from germline, CDR1 is SGHTS and CDR2 is YDEGEE. CDR3 size: 14 residues. The CDR3 region is CASSRWGDTGELFF. The CDR3 nucleotides are TGTGCCAGCAGCCGATGGGGAGACACCGGGGAGCTGTTTTTT.

The genes are TRBV11-2 and TRBJ2-3, with D perhaps TRBD2 (6 bases). The V gene's germline CDR1 is SGHAT and CDR2 FQNNGV. The V end was cut by 11 bases, the J end by 3 bases, with 15 bases between. The CDR3 has 13 residues. CDR3 sequence reads: CALRRGRTDTQYF. The CDR3 DNA reads TGTGCCTTACGGCGGGGCCGAACAGATACGCAGTATTTT.

The gene calls are TRBV6-5 and TRBJ1-6; 8 nucleotides agree with TRBD1. CDR3 length: 15 residues. Germline CDR1 is MNHEY and CDR2 is SVGAGI. V gave up 7 bases and J gave up 9 bases; unmatched junction bases: 11. This CDR3 is CASTPDWTGTSPLHF. CDR3 nucleotide sequence: TGTGCCAGCACCCCAGACTGGACAGGGACTTCACCCCTCCACTTT.

The chain uses TRBV7-8 and TRBJ1-2; tentatively, D is TRBD1 (5 bases). The CDR3 totals 15 residues. V was shortened by 4 bases and J by 0 bases, with 12 bases between the two germline ends. Germline-derived CDR1 and CDR2 are SGHVS and FQNEAQ. CDR3 sequence (DNA): TGTGCCAGCAGCTCATTGGACAAGTCTAACTATGGCTACACCTTC. It codes for CASSSLDKSNYGYTF.

The V gene is TRBV7-9, the J gene TRBJ1-4; maybe TRBD1 (6 bases). From germline, CDR1 is SEHNR and CDR2 FQNEAQ (reference sequence). Trimming removed 5 bases from V and 7 bases from J, with 17 bases in between. The CDR3 is 15 amino acids. The CDR3 coding sequence is TGTGCCAGCAGCCCGCGCGGGGGGGCGAGTGAAAAACTGTTTTTT. Translating gives CASSPRGGASEKLFF.

V gene TRBV18 combines with J gene TRBJ1-2, with 10 bases fitting TRBD1. This CDR3 contains 15 residues. Germline CDR1 and CDR2: KGHSH and LQKENI. The junction had 8 bases not matched to a gene; V was cut back by 2 bases and J by 8 bases. CDR3 loop: CASSPTGTGAEGYTF. DNA for the CDR3: TGTGCCAGCTCACCAACCGGGACAGGGGCTGAAGGCTACACCTTC.

This chain uses TRBV30 with TRBJ2-1, with TRBD1 as a possible D gene (5 bases). Deletions cut 1 base from V and 8 bases from J, with 15 bases between. The CDR3 totals 14 residues. CDR1 is GTSNPN and CDR2 is SVGIG in the germline V gene (reference sequence). The CDR3 coding sequence is TGTGCCTGGAGTGCCGGACAATTGGCGGATGAGCAGTTCTTC. Its protein is CAWSAGQLADEQFF.

The chain links TRBV15 to TRBJ1-4; no definite D call. With 3 bases removed from V and 0 bases from J, the gap between germline ends came to 17 bases. Germline values: CDR1 LNHNV, CDR2 YYDKDF (reference sequence). CDR3 length equals 18 residues. The CDR3 DNA reads as TGTGCCACCAGCAGGGATCGCATTCGACTGACAACTAATGAAAAACTGTTTTTT. Protein: CATSRDRIRLTTNEKLFF.

The V call is TRBV4-1, the J call TRBJ2-3, with 8 bases aligning to TRBD1. The CDR3 totals 15 residues. Germline V lookup: CDR1 MGHRA, CDR2 YSYEKL. Unmatched junction bases numbered 8, after V lost 4 bases and J lost 5 bases. As DNA, the CDR3 is TGCGCCAGCAGCCTCACCGGGACAGGACTAGATACGCAGTATTTT. Its translation is CASSLTGTGLDTQYF.

The gene calls are TRBV30 and TRBJ2-1; 9 bases are a match to TRBD2. The CDR3 is 14 amino acids. Per germline, CDR1 GTSNPN and CDR2 SVGIG (reference sequence). Losses at the gene ends were 5 bases for V and 4 bases for J; bases not matched to a gene: 6. The CDR3 nucleotides are TGTGCCTGGGCCTCGCGGGAGGGTTACAATGAGCAGTTCTTC. Translation: CAWASREGYNEQFF.

This chain uses TRBV5-5 with TRBJ2-4; perhaps TRBD2 as D (6 bases). Deletions cut 4 bases from V and 8 bases from J, with 13 bases between. This CDR3 is built from 13 residues. Germline-derived CDR1 and CDR2 are SGHKS and YYEKEE (reference sequence). DNA of the CDR3: TGTGCCAGCAGCCGACTAGTCAAGGACATTCAGTACTTC. It specifies CASSRLVKDIQYF.

The chain has TRBV27 and TRBJ2-1, with a possible D match to TRBD1 (5 bases). CDR1 and CDR2 (germline): MNHEY, SMNVEV (reference sequence). Trimming took 7 bases from V and 0 from J, leaving 13 bases between them. The CDR3 length is 15 residues. CDR3 region: CASTKGQGSYNEQFF. The CDR3 nucleotides are TGTGCCAGCACTAAAGGTCAGGGCTCCTACAATGAGCAGTTCTTC.

V gene TRBV13 combines with J gene TRBJ2-4; TRBD1 matches at 11 bases. The CDR3 extends over 17 amino acids. From germline, CDR1 is PRHDT and CDR2 FYEKMQ (reference sequence). Germline trimming cut 11 bases from V and 1 base from J; bases unmatched to any gene: 13. For the CDR3, the DNA is TGTGCCGGCTTCGGGACAGGGGGAGTTGGTGCCAAAAACATTCAGTACTTC. It is translated as CAGFGTGGVGAKNIQYF. The entire variable domain, with the rest obtained from reference TRBV13 and TRBJ2-4, is as follows: AAGVIQSPRHLIKEKRETATLKCYPIPRHDTVYWYQQGPGQDPQFLISFYEKMQSDKGSIPDRFSAQQFSDYHSELNMSSLELGDSALYFCAGFGTGGVGAKNIQYFGAGTRLSVL.

Only one count was recorded for this clone. The genes are TRBV7-2 and TRBJ2-7; 9 nucleotides line up with TRBD2. The CDR3 sequence is 14 residues long. J gave up 9 bases and V 2 bases, and 8 bases lay outside the gene matches. Germline V gives CDR1 SGHTA, CDR2 FQGNSA. The CDR3 is CASSLKGGGAGQYF. CDR3 coding DNA: TGTGCCAGCAGCTTAAAAGGCGGGGGGGCCGGGCAGTACTTC.

The DNA of the CDR3 is TGTGCCAGTAGTATAGGGCAGGGGGCCTACAATGAGCAGTTCTTC. Protein sequence: CASSIGQGAYNEQFF. The chain is built from TRBV19 and TRBJ2-1, with 7 positions matching TRBD1. Germline lookup yields CDR1 LNHDA and CDR2 SQIVND (reference sequence). The CDR3 loop spans 15 amino acids. The junction had 2 bases not matched to a gene; V was cut back by 1 base and J by 2 bases.

Remarks on this clone: Different DNA sequences within this sample yield the same CDR3. The rearrangement uses TRBV2 and TRBJ2-5; TRBD1 agrees at 12 bases. Germline CDR1 and CDR2: SNHLY and FYNNEI. The CDR3 has 15 amino acids. Germline trimming cut 6 bases from V and 7 bases from J; bases unmatched to any gene: 9. DNA of the CDR3: TGTGCCAGCAGAATTGGGACAGGGGGCCTAGGGACCCAGTACTTC. Protein product: CASRIGTGGLGTQYF. Full variable domain (missing parts from reference TRBV2 and TRBJ2-5): EPEVTQTPSHQVTQMGQEVILRCVPISNHLYFYWYRQILGQKVEFLVSFYNNEISEKSEIFDDQFSVERPDGSNFTLKIRSTKLEDSAMYFCASRIGTGGLGTQYFGPGTRLLVL.

The chain links TRBV5-6 to TRBJ2-1, with TRBD1 matching 11 bases. Trimming at V came to 4 bases and at J to 7 bases, leaving 13 bases not matched to a gene. Germline V gene data show CDR1 as SGHDT and CDR2 as YYEEEE. The CDR3 has 17 residues. CDR3 protein: CASSLLPGQGESNEQFF. CDR3 sequence (DNA): TGTGCCAGCAGCCTACTGCCGGGACAGGGGGAATCGAATGAGCAGTTCTTC.